The T cell receptor beta chain described here comes from a study of blood T cell repertoires in COVID-19. As for the study in general: Acute-phase and convalescent COVID-19 samples originated in the United States, Italy and Spain.

As handled by the study authors: Reference gene primer amplification in the assay estimated nucleated cell counts. Clones were read by immunoSEQ multiplex PCR, and TCRdb kept only the in-frame ones, dropping some. V, J and clone size are those of that table, while D and trimming were read from the DNA. The sample has roughly 250,000 clones, just over 90% seen once. The germline CDR1 and CDR2 sequences are SGDLS and YYNGEE. The length of the CDR3 is 17 residues. V lost 3 bases and J lost 4; bases outside the gene matches: 13. Participant age was about 18 to 89 years, and participants resided in fewer than 30 US areas. Cohorts were assigned according to the clinical history that participants reported.

Specimen: PBMCs or T cells enriched from blood (not recorded which). This TCR was sampled from a woman between 35 and 50 years old with acute COVID-19. The chain has TRBV9 and TRBJ1-1, with TRBD1 matching over 9 bases. In DNA form, the CDR3 reads TGTGCCAGCAGCGGAACAGGGGGCGCGGGGGGTGGCACTGAAGCTTTCTTT. This codes for CASSGTGGAGGGTEAFF.